Listed here are 11 T cell receptor beta chains from one sample, sequenced in a study of T cells in Graves' hyperthyroidism and ophthalmopathy. The CDR3 regions of TCR beta were amplified from RNA transcripts. HTBI primers were the set used in a first-round RT-PCR of the TCR CDR3. MiXCR, applied by TCRdb to the multiplex PCR reads, yields one record per CDR3 protein. The top ten hold 10% of the sample, which has hundreds of thousands of distinct CDR3 sequences, around 15% seen once. Specimen: blood. The receptors here all came from a woman between 18 and 30 years old with Graves' hyperthyroidism.

The rearrangement links TRBV15 to TRBJ2-7, with 9 bases matching TRBD2. The V and J ends lost 6 bases and 6 bases, in that order; junction bases with no gene match: 6. Germline CDR1 is LNHNV and CDR2 is YYDKDF (reference sequence). The CDR3 totals 13 residues. In DNA, the CDR3 is TGTGCCACCAGGACGACTAGCGGACTCGAGCAGTACTTC. Amino acid sequence: CATRTTSGLEQYF.

This chain links TRBV19 with TRBJ1-1; 11 bases agree with TRBD1. The V segment lost 6 bases and the J segment 5 bases; nucleotides outside the gene matches: 11. Germline V gene data show CDR1 as LNHDA and CDR2 as SQIVND (reference sequence). The CDR3 totals 16 residues. CDR3 coding DNA: TGTGCCAGTAGCTCCCTAGGGACAGGGGGATTAACTGAAGCTTTCTTT. Residues: CASSSLGTGGLTEAFF.

The chain combines TRBV20-1 with TRBJ2-7; TRBD2 aligns across 10 bases. The germline gives CDR1 DFQATT, CDR2 SNEGSKA (reference sequence). The CDR3 runs 15 residues. V trimming: 3 bases; J trimming: 0 bases; junction bases outside the gene matches: 5. CDR3 amino acids: CSASGLAGVSYEQYF. CDR3 in DNA: TGCAGTGCTAGTGGGCTAGCGGGAGTCTCCTACGAGCAGTACTTC.

The CDR3 loop reads CASSFGGRASYEQYF. The CDR3 region has the DNA TGTGCCAGCAGCTTCGGCGGGAGGGCCTCCTACGAGCAGTACTTC. The V gene is TRBV7-9, the J gene TRBJ2-7; the match to TRBD2 covers 9 bases. Trimming removed 3 bases from V and 0 bases from J; junction bases left unmatched: 3. The length of the CDR3 is 15 residues. Germline V gene lookup returns CDR1 SEHNR and CDR2 FQNEAQ (reference sequence).

This clonotype has only a few counts. This chain uses TRBV19 with TRBJ1-1; a weak D match, TRBD1 (6 bases). V lost 7 bases, J lost 8 bases, and 17 bases lay in between. Per germline, CDR1 LNHDA and CDR2 SQIVND (reference sequence). This CDR3 comprises 13 residues. CDR3 sequence reads: CASNRRDIGEAFF. DNA for the CDR3: TGTGCCAGTAACCGCCGGGACATCGGAGAAGCTTTCTTT.

V usage is TRBV10-3 and J usage is TRBJ2-2; 11 positions agree with TRBD2. CDR1 is ENHRY and CDR2 is SYGVKD in the germline V gene. V shed 4 bases and J 4 bases; nucleotides not matched to a gene: 2. The length of the CDR3 is 15 residues. For the CDR3, the DNA is TGTGCCATCAGTGCTCTAGCGGGGGGCACCGGGGAGCTGTTTTTT. This codes for CAISALAGGTGELFF.

This clonotype was observed at least ten times. This chain joins TRBV7-9 and TRBJ2-7, with D possibly matching TRBD2 (6 bases). CDR1 SEHNR and CDR2 FQNEAQ come from the germline V gene (reference sequence). The germline V and J ends were trimmed by 8 bases and 2 bases, with 10 bases remaining between them. The CDR3 covers 12 residues. The CDR3 here is CASGDFTYEQYF. CDR3 coding DNA: TGTGCCAGCGGGGACTTCACCTACGAGCAGTACTTC.

There are a few counts of this clonotype. CDR3 residues: CASSLAAGTPQHF. The CDR3 bases are TGTGCCAGCAGCTTAGCGGCAGGCACGCCCCAGCATTTT. The V gene is TRBV7-2, the J gene TRBJ1-5; D is undetermined. CDR1 is SGHTA, CDR2 FQGNSA, per germline. This CDR3 is 13 amino acids long. Trimming took 0 bases from V and 9 from J, leaving 9 bases between them.

This clonotype appeared a few times. The chain uses TRBV6-5 and TRBJ1-2, with D uncertain. Germline CDR1 reads MNHEY; CDR2 reads SVGAGI. V shed 0 bases and J shed 5 bases, with 13 bases lying between them. This CDR3 comprises 15 residues. This chain's CDR3 is CASSYSVDDVYGYTF. Written as DNA, the CDR3 is TGTGCCAGCAGTTACTCGGTTGACGACGTTTATGGCTACACCTTC.

In its sample, this clonotype was seen many times. This chain connects TRBV6-2 or TRBV6-3 to TRBJ1-2, with D possibly TRBD1 on 5 matching bases. Trimming removed 6 bases at V and 4 bases at J, with 18 bases between. Germline assignment: CDR1 MNHEY and CDR2 SVGEGT. The CDR3 contains 15 residues. The CDR3, as DNA: TGTGCCAGCAGGGTCTCAGGGTCCCGAAGCTATGGCTACACCTTC. Translated: CASRVSGSRSYGYTF.

Only a few counts were recorded for this clonotype. The genes are TRBV5-1 and TRBJ1-1; TRBD1 matches 8 bases. Trimming at V came to 4 bases and at J to 6 bases, leaving 17 bases not matched to a gene. The length of the CDR3 is 17 residues. CDR1 and CDR2 (germline): SGHRS, YFSETQ. CDR3 protein: CASSLSGGSGQGSEAFF. The DNA of the CDR3 is TGCGCCAGCAGCCTTTCAGGGGGCTCGGGGCAAGGTTCTGAAGCTTTCTTT. Complete variable domain (other parts from reference TRBV5-1 and TRBJ1-1): KAGVTQTPRYLIKTRGQQVTLSCSPISGHRSVSWYQQTPGQGLQFLFEYFSETQRNKGNFPGRFSGRQFSNSRSEMNVSTLELGDSALYLCASSLSGGSGQGSEAFFGQGTRLTVV.